The T cell receptor (beta chain) under discussion was sequenced for a study of shared clonotypes between healthy human individuals. Broader study findings: Clonotypes which were not shared had lower generation probabilities than clonotypes that all four donors shared.

CDR1 is MNHNY, CDR2 SVGAGI, per germline (reference sequence). The trim removed 4 bases at V and 5 bases at J, leaving 8 bases unmatched. The length of the CDR3 is 15 residues. Deep-level settings were used for running the assay. This table comes from immunoSEQ multiplex PCR, and its TCRdb copy is limited to in-frame clones, with some not included. The repertoire holds around 2.5 million clones, with roughly 93% as singletons. In regard to this clone: What it binds is unknown.

This rearrangement joins TRBV6-6 to TRBJ1-1; 9 positions agree with TRBD1. This receptor was obtained from a man aged 18 to 35 in good health. Some clones in this sample may be carry-over from other donors' samples. The sample taken for sequencing was naive CD4+ T cells from PBMCs. Subset: CD45RA+ positively selected. The DNA for the CDR3 is TGTGCCAGCAGTTCCATGGGACAGGGCGGGACTGAAGCTTTCTTT. This encodes CASSSMGQGGTEAFF.